This T cell receptor (beta chain) was retrieved from a study of cytomegalovirus exposure and HLA in healthy donors (dated by TCRdb to the late 2010s). The study in broad terms: An earlier analysis of under 600 of the donors reported roughly 270 Gb of sequence data and 117 million unique TCR beta sequences from 150 million to 200 million T cells. An early release that covered approximately 600 HLA-typed donors contained approximately 300 gigabases of sequencing data and roughly 84 million unique TCR sequences. Of the 300 to 450 genotyped donors, around 81% fell in the genetic ancestry cluster associated with self-reported Caucasian donors. The study aimed to test whether signatures of past pathogen exposure could be identified by cataloging public T cell receptors. The study profiled the T cell repertoires of 500 to 800 subjects by immunosequencing and related them to cytomegalovirus serostatus. Besides the first cohort of roughly 700 subjects, a separate validation cohort made up of roughly 130 different subjects was used. To predict cytomegalovirus infection status, the study brought together high-throughput TCR immunosequencing, statistical association of individual TCRs with disease status, and machine learning. A later analysis re-examined previously published TCR beta repertoires from several hundred donors and added high-resolution HLA genotyping to investigate patterns of TCR occurrence. The later analysis used no new phenotypic data to find candidate immune exposures, relying instead on TCR beta sequences and their occurrence across donors. An earlier analysis of 587 of the donors applied high-throughput TCR beta sequencing to assess whether each TCR beta V gene segment acted as functional or pseudogenic. Alongside the repertoire data, information on donor age, sex, ethnicity and CMV serostatus was compiled. A later genetic analysis used genome-wide SNP genotypes for about 60% of the roughly 700 donors, treating that subset as a discovery cohort. Every repertoire in the discovery cohort had been generated on one and the same sequencing platform. Class I and class II HLA loci were covered by the typing at four-digit resolution. The number of donors typed differed by locus, with 629-630 for A, B, C, DRB1 and DQB1, more than 500 for DQA1, 600 to 610 for DPA1, and some 440 for DPB1. Roughly 5 DR-DQ haplotypes were handled as single units for association and clustering because linkage in the cohort was strong. On average, around 240,000 unique TCR beta nucleotide sequences were sequenced per donor among several hundred genotyped donors of the cohort, with roughly 18% of those sequences being non-productive. The paper's findings and limits, for the study overall: In a later analysis, most CMV-associated TCR beta chains were found to appear HLA-restricted, with HLA associations seemingly driven largely by CMV exposure. Presence/absence analyses assumed roughly uniform sequencing depth across donors, an assumption that may not hold. In a later genetic analysis, fewer N-insertions in productive TCRs were reported among donors in an Asian-associated ancestry cluster than the roughly 700-donor mean. In an earlier analysis of several hundred of the donors, most TCR beta V segments were observed in productive rearrangements about 90% or about 30% of the time, broadly matching IMGT annotations. HLA typing was unavailable for some donors at each locus, so association tests used only the typed subset. A later genetic analysis associated a missense DCLRE1C variant with V-gene and J-gene trimming of TCR beta chains, and an independent cohort replicated the association. When HLA alleles, especially DR and DQ, strongly co-occurred, TCR associations were difficult to assign to individual alleles. A further reported finding was that TCR beta sequences accurately predicted the HLA-A and HLA-B alleles for most subjects in the first cohort. In the study, around 160 TCR beta chains were listed as associated with cytomegalovirus. The 87-base-pair reads could not distinguish some IMGT-functional V segments, including TRBV6-2 and TRBV6-3, so those segments were excluded. In a later analysis, HLA-associated TCR beta chains were found to be more clonally expanded and to have lower generation probabilities than equally common non-associated chains. According to the authors, the approach could potentially be generalized to other disease states and immunological phenotypes. A later analysis reported that several top co-occurrence clusters appeared linked to parvovirus B19, influenza, CMV and Epstein-Barr virus. In this cohort, only TCR beta chains were sequenced, and detectable features were limited by the absence of alpha or paired-chain data. The earlier analysis of 450 to 700 of the donors excluded over 15 rarely observed V segments, including chromosome 9 orphons, because counts were too low. In vitro tests confirmed that a few of the cytomegalovirus-associated TCR beta chains recognize cytomegalovirus antigens. Specific HLA alleles were associated with 15,000 to 20,000 TCR beta sequences at a false discovery rate of 0.05 in a later analysis. In both the original and validation cohorts, the classifier was reported to diagnose cytomegalovirus status with high specificity and sensitivity. According to a later analysis, TCR association rates differed among HLA loci, with DRB1 alleles showing the most associated TCRs and HLA-C alleles showing the fewest. Across donors, most TCR sequences were observed very rarely, whereas some public TCRs were present in many individuals. For the cohort, immune exposure information was limited to CMV serostatus. Correlated functional status among segregating V segments might be attributable to linkage disequilibrium, but an unknown experimental factor could not be ruled out. A group of highly shared sequence variants was considered likely to be a technical artifact of the sequencing pipeline.

Libraries were built with the immunoSEQ multiplex PCR assay. The multiplex PCR relied on a mix of 60 forward primers for TCR Vbeta segments and 13 reverse primers for TCR Jbeta segments. Amplification of the CDR3 region of rearranged TCR beta genes was performed with a multiplex PCR assay on genomic DNA. The Illumina HiSeq System was used to sequence the amplified TCR beta libraries as 87-base-pair reads. As for how the authors treated the data: A later analysis counted about 80 million unique TCR beta chains across the 700 or so repertoires, and some 11 million of these chains were shared by at least two donors. To remove PCR and sequencing errors, raw reads were error-corrected and collapsed into unique sequences using a nearest-neighbor algorithm that merged closely related sequences. To assign V, D and J gene segments, CDR3 sequences were aligned to IMGT reference sequences. Each retained sequence needed at least a six-nucleotide match to both a V gene segment and a J gene segment. Rearrangements were classified as productive when the CDR3 lacked stop codons and remained in frame with V and J, and all other rearrangements were classified as non-productive. CDR3 was defined by IMGT convention, running from the second conserved V-encoded cysteine to the conserved J-encoded phenylalanine. The earlier analysis of 587 of the donors excluded any sequence lacking an unambiguous match to a single V gene segment. In an earlier analysis of 450 to 750 of the donors, a V segment was called functional when productive rearrangements were above 56.7%, and segregating when the standard deviation between donors exceeded 5%. To diagnose cytomegalovirus status from the catalog of TCR beta chain sequences, a statistical classification framework was built. V and J gene assignment, in a later analysis, came from comparing TCR nucleotide sequences with IMGT/GENE-DB human TR gene sequences. A later analysis assigned CDR3 sequences and most-parsimonious VDJ recombination scenarios with the TCRdist pipeline. In a later analysis, each TCR beta chain was defined by its CDR3 amino acid sequence together with its V-gene family, and reads without a unique V-gene family were excluded. As a way to deal with suspected cross-contamination and a sequencing artifact, a later analysis dropped roughly 600 nucleotide sequences that were highly shared and had low generation probability. In a later analysis, a clonal expansion index was calculated for each public chain from normalized within-repertoire ranks of inferred template counts. Generation probabilities in a later analysis came from a VDJ recombination model fitted to out-of-frame rearrangements, and those results were checked against IGoR. In a later analysis, TCR-TCR, TCR-HLA and TCR-CMV co-occurrence was scored with hypergeometric tests, and a repertoire-size bias correction was applied to TCR pairs. A later analysis estimated false discovery rates by permuting HLA or CMV assignments 20 times. A later analysis grouped co-occurring TCRs with DBSCAN, adding TCRdist sequence similarity when clustering within HLA-allele-positive subsets. Repertoires with fewer than 30,000 or more than 120,000 public chains were left out of co-occurrence clustering, as were roughly five repertoires with anomalous nucleotide sharing. Drawn from immuneACCESS, this table holds only the in-frame rearrangements with V and J called that TCRdb kept. Clones are partly lost; checked studies trace under half to an unresolved V gene and leave the rest unexplained. V and J calls and clone size are those listed in that table; D and trimming were worked out from the DNA. Present in this sample are about 260,000 clones, about 83% of which were seen just once. More than 1.5% of the sample comes from the top ten.

The trim is 0 bases for V and 8 bases for J, with a gap of 7 bases between the germline ends. Based on the germline V gene (reference sequence), the CDR1 and CDR2 sequences are MNHNY and SVGAGI. The CDR3 goes from the cysteine to the phenylalanine over 12 residues. Of the read, only the CDR3 DNA is kept; its 36 bases are in frame from base 1. The cohort comprised some 700 healthy bone marrow donors. At the time of sampling, all cohort members were nominally healthy, though unrecorded immune exposures were likely present. The donor tested CMV seropositive and was one of the 289 seropositive cohort members. A peripheral blood sample was collected from each donor, and TCR beta sequencing was performed on peripheral blood mononuclear cells. The Qiagen DNeasy Blood Extraction Kit was used to extract genomic DNA from the blood cell samples. This clone was observed at least ten times. Its antigen is not yet known. No base quality information exists; no much larger clone differs at one position.

The sequencing sample was made of PBMCs. The TCR originated in a woman aged 40 to 50 in good health and CMV-seropositive. This chain joins TRBV6-6 to TRBJ1-2, with the D gene uncertain. CDR3 protein: CASSYSGGGYTF. The DNA sequence is as follows: TGTGCCAGCAGTTACTCCGGCGGCGGCTACACCTTC.